This T cell receptor (beta chain) emerged from a study of shared clonotypes between healthy human individuals. Study-wide results and limits: Naive CD4 clonotypes overlapped across several donors at roughly 5%. Generation probabilities of non-shared clonotypes were lower (relative to those shared by all four donors). Only blood was sampled; tissue repertoires likely differ.

About this clone: Its antigen is not known.

A 200 ng quantity of DNA, tens of thousands of T cell genomes, went into the sorted-subset replicate PCRs. TCRdb keeps only in-frame clones here, not all; method: immunoSEQ multiplex PCR. The data show a few million clones, 90% to 95% seen once. Germline trimming cut 1 base from V and 5 bases from J; bases unmatched to any gene: 10. Germline loops: CDR1 SGHTA, CDR2 FQGTGA. This CDR3 has 17 amino acids. This TCR was recovered from a man between 18 and 29 years old in good health. Some clones in this sample may be carry-over from other donors' samples. The rearrangement links TRBV7-3 to TRBJ2-3; 9 bases match TRBD2. The sequenced sample was naive CD4+ T cells from PBMCs. Subset meaning: CD45RA+ positively selected. The CDR3 spells CASSLNRAGGVGDTQYF. DNA of the CDR3: TGTGCCAGCAGCTTAAACAGGGCGGGAGGGGTCGGAGATACGCAGTATTTT.